Included here is one T cell receptor (beta chain) sequence, with context. What it binds is unknown. This specimen belongs to a study of vaccination effects on CD4 cells after COVID-19. Study overall: Researchers obtained post-vaccine samples at a median of 72 days past the second dose.

Study outcomes and limitations: In the study, convalescent patients were few, and early post-infection timepoints were absent. Infection- and vaccine-induced clones contracted markedly late after vaccination.

Deletions cut 3 bases from V and 2 bases from J, with 10 bases between. Germline assignment: CDR1 LGHNA and CDR2 YSLEER. This CDR3 is built from 14 residues. Some clones are missing from TCRdb's copy, which holds only in-frame ones; the method was immunoSEQ multiplex PCR. Among tens of thousands of clones listed, over 70% were seen once. In the ViraFEST assay, antigen-specific CD4+ clonotypes were identified by expansion after peptide-pool stimulation. Following 10 days of culture, CD4+ T cells were isolated. Subjects were given two BNT162b2 or mRNA-1273 vaccine doses. The researchers cultured 1.5 million to 2 million PBMC per well with roughly 11 IU/ml IL-2 and 8 to 10 ug/ml peptides.

This receptor was obtained from a human donor who received a COVID-19 vaccine. The source was CD4+ T cells from PBMCs cultured with HCoV-229E spike peptides, collected after COVID-19 vaccination. The rearrangement links TRBV4-3 to TRBJ1-2; D is unclear. CDR3 loop: CASSQDQTNYGYTF. The CDR3 DNA sequence: TGCGCCAGCAGCCAGGACCAGACGAACTATGGCTACACCTTC.